This TCR beta chain was recorded in a study of blood T cell repertoires in COVID-19. Study information: Acute and convalescent COVID-19 specimens originated in the United States, Italy and Spain. Sample material is recorded as cDNA or gDNA derived from T cells, B-cell-depleted T cells, or PBMCs.

Trimming pared 7 bases from V and 2 bases from J, leaving 8 bases between. The CDR3 runs to 11 residues. CDR1 and CDR2 (germline): SQVTM, ANQGSEA. Original data processing: Nucleated cell number was recorded as an estimate derived from reference gene primer amplification. Measured with immunoSEQ multiplex PCR; TCRdb has only the in-frame clones, and not every one. Clone size and the V and J calls come from that table; the DNA yielded D and trimming. The table records 150,000 or so clones, 84% of them present only once. The specimen was peripheral blood. This sequence joins TRBV29-1 and TRBJ1-1; maybe TRBD1 (6 bases). The TCR sequence derives from a woman aged 45-60 years in a cohort sampled during active or convalescent COVID-19. The CDR3 nucleotides are TGCAGCGGACAGGAAAACACTGAAGCTTTCTTT. Protein: CSGQENTEAFF.